This T cell receptor beta chain stems from a study of CD8+CD57+ T cells in acquired aplastic anemia. With 4 bases removed from V and 4 bases from J, the gap between germline ends came to 11 bases. Per germline, CDR1 SEHNR and CDR2 FQNEAQ (reference sequence). CDR3 size: 13 residues. This clonotype was observed a handful of times. Its antigen is currently unknown. TCR beta VDJ and CDR3 were profiled, and genomic DNA was the template. One entry per CDR3 protein, called by TCRdb with MiXCR from the reads. Of about 190,000 distinct CDR3 sequences in the sample, more than 45% were seen once. Sequencing involved patients with CD8+CD57+ cell expansion previously shown by flow cytometry. Each of the patients presented with severe acquired aplastic anemia. Regarding the study as a whole: Overlap between patients and controls comprised roughly 30 CD8+ CDR3 sequences.

V gene TRBV7-9 combines with J gene TRBJ2-7, with D perhaps TRBD1 (5 bases). The receptor was derived from a human donor with aplastic anemia. Sequenced: sorted CD4+, CD8+, or CD8+CD57+ T cells (not recorded which) from PBMCs. In DNA, the CDR3 is TGTGCCAGCAGCTACCCGACAGAATACGAGCAGTACTTC. Its translation is CASSYPTEYEQYF.